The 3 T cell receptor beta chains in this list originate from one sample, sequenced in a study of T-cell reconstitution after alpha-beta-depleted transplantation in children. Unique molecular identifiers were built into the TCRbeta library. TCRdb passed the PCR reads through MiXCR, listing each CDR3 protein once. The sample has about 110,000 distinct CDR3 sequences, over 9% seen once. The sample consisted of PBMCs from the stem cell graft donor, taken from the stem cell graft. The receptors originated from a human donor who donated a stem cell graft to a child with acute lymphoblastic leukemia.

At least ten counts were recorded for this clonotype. The CDR3 sequence: CASSLAGGSKNIQYF. The DNA of the CDR3 is TGTGCCAGCAGTTTGGCAGGGGGGTCCAAAAACATTCAGTACTTC. This chain uses TRBV12-3 or TRBV12-4 with TRBJ2-4; tentatively, D is TRBD1 (7 bases). The CDR3 is made up of 15 amino acids. The V end was cut by 3 bases, the J end by 2 bases, with 11 bases between.

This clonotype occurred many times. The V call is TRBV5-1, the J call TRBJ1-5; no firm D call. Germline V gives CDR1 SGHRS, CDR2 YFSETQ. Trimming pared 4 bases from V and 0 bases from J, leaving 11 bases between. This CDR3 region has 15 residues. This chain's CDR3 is CASSPDGDSNQPQHF. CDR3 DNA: TGCGCCAGCAGCCCGGACGGAGATAGCAATCAGCCCCAGCATTTT. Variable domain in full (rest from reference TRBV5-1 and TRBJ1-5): KAGVTQTPRYLIKTRGQQVTLSCSPISGHRSVSWYQQTPGQGLQFLFEYFSETQRNKGNFPGRFSGRQFSNSRSEMNVSTLELGDSALYLCASSPDGDSNQPQHFGDGTRLSIL.

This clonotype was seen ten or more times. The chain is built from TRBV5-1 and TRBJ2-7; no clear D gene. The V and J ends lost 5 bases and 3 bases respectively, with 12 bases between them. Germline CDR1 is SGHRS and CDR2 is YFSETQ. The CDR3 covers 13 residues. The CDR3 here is CASSGVRNYEQYF. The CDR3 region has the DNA TGCGCCAGCAGTGGGGTGCGAAACTACGAGCAGTACTTC.